These T cell receptor beta chains were read from a single sample in a study of regulatory T cells in long-lasting Graves disease. TCRdb independently ran MiXCR on the multiplex PCR reads; one entry per CDR3 protein. The sample includes 300,000 to 400,000 distinct CDR3 sequences, roughly 17% seen only once; the top ten take about 27%. These same data were also listed under a study on T cells in Graves' hyperthyroidism and ophthalmopathy.

The material sequenced was peripheral blood mononuclear cells (PBMCs), taken at new diagnosis, from a patient treated with antithyroid drugs. These receptors were obtained from a man aged 35-49 years with Graves disease. Each CDR3 is given with its conserved first and last residue. The D gene is left open where the match is weak. The size entry is marked missing in some rows and otherwise reads once, few, many or a size class.

D,V,J,size,CDR3,DNA
NA,TRBV11-2,TRBJ2-7,many,CASSLERRFEQYF,TGTGCCAGCAGCTTAGAACGGCGATTCGAGCAGTACTTC
TRBD2,TRBV10-3,TRBJ2-3,many,CAISGTSGGDTQYF,TGTGCCATCAGTGGGACTAGCGGGGGAGATACGCAGTATTTT
NA,TRBV5-1,TRBJ2-5,NA,CASSNGQPIEEAQYF,TGCGCCAGCAGCAACGGACAACCGATCGAGGAGGCCCAGTACTTC
NA,TRBV28,TRBJ1-5,many,CASRLGVNNQPQHF,TGTGCCAGCAGATTGGGGGTAAACAATCAGCCCCAGCATTTT
TRBD1,TRBV27,TRBJ2-1,many,CASSFRDRGLPIF,TGTGCCAGCAGTTTTAGGGACAGGGGCCTTCCGATCTTC
NA,TRBV5-1,TRBJ1-1,many,CASSLEGGWSTEAFF,TGCGCCAGCAGCTTGGAAGGGGGATGGAGCACTGAAGCTTTCTTT
TRBD1,TRBV4-2,TRBJ1-4,many,CASSQPTGRGARTNEKLFF,TGCGCCAGCAGCCAACCGACAGGGAGGGGAGCCCGAACTAATGAAAAACTGTTTTTT
NA,TRBV14,TRBJ1-6,NA,CASSHAPGPLHF,TGTGCCAGCAGCCACGCACCGGGGCCCCTCCACTTT
NA,TRBV3-1,TRBJ2-7,NA,CASSQGFWKDRRSYEQYF,TGTGCCAGCAGCCAAGGATTCTGGAAGGACAGACGATCCTACGAGCAGTACTTC
TRBD1,TRBV5-1,TRBJ1-4,many,CASSRDRHEKLFF,TGCGCCAGCAGCCGGGACAGGCATGAAAAACTGTTTTTT
NA,TRBV18,TRBJ1-1,many,CASSPWEGTNTEAFF,TGTGCCAGCTCACCATGGGAAGGAACGAACACTGAAGCTTTCTTT
TRBD1,TRBV7-3,TRBJ2-1,NA,CASSPDRGNEQFF,TGTGCCAGCAGCCCGGACAGGGGCAATGAGCAGTTCTTC
TRBD2,TRBV2,TRBJ2-5,many,CASSPRTSGGPYF,TGTGCCAGCAGTCCCAGGACTAGCGGGGGACCTTACTTC
NA,TRBV11-3,TRBJ2-3,many,CASSLPGTPTLPGTQYF,TGTGCCAGCAGCTTACCCGGGACCCCGACTCTACCCGGTACGCAGTATTTT
NA,TRBV20-1,TRBJ1-5,NA,CSANKEGEGNQPQHF,TGCAGTGCTAACAAGGAGGGTGAGGGCAATCAGCCCCAGCATTTT
TRBD2,TRBV29-1,TRBJ2-3,many,CSMATGGGDPTDTQYF,TGCAGCATGGCGACGGGCGGGGGAGACCCCACAGATACGCAGTATTTT
TRBD2,TRBV20-1,TRBJ2-1,many,CSANSGGVYNEQFF,TGCAGTGCTAATAGCGGGGGAGTCTACAATGAGCAGTTCTTC
TRBD1,TRBV2,TRBJ1-2,NA,CASSLRGIGYGYTF,TGTGCCAGCAGTCTCAGGGGGATTGGCTATGGCTACACCTTC
NA,TRBV24-1,TRBJ2-3,many,CATSDPRTDTGTDTQYF,TGTGCCACCAGTGATCCTCGGACGGATACCGGTACGGATACGCAGTATTTT
NA,TRBV28,TRBJ1-4,many,CASRTKTGAGEKLFF,TGTGCCAGCAGGACAAAGACAGGTGCTGGGGAAAAACTGTTTTTT
NA,TRBV7-6,TRBJ2-3,NA,CASRRGGGGITDTQYF,TGTGCCAGCCGGCGGGGAGGGGGCGGAATCACAGATACGCAGTATTTT
NA,TRBV10-3,TRBJ2-3,many,CAIGATGTGDTQYF,TGTGCCATCGGGGCTACAGGGACTGGAGATACGCAGTATTTT
TRBD2,TRBV7-9,TRBJ2-3,NA,CASSLVSSGELTQYF,TGTGCCAGCAGCTTAGTCTCTAGCGGGGAGCTTACGCAGTATTTT
NA,TRBV9,TRBJ1-1,many,CASSVSTGRNTEAFF,TGTGCCAGCAGCGTATCGACAGGAAGGAACACTGAAGCTTTCTTT
TRBD2,TRBV7-8,TRBJ2-1,few,CASSSRRGVIYNEQFF,TGTGCCAGCAGCTCCCGGCGGGGGGTGATTTACAATGAGCAGTTCTTC
TRBD2,TRBV24-1,TRBJ2-1,few,CATRAGGRSYNEQFF,TGTGCCACCAGGGCCGGCGGGAGGTCTTACAATGAGCAGTTCTTC
NA,TRBV20-1,TRBJ2-7,few,CSARAGSRYEQYF,TGCAGTGCTAGGGCTGGTTCTCGGTACGAGCAGTACTTC
NA,TRBV5-6,TRBJ2-3,NA,CASSLDPLTQYF,TGTGCCAGCAGCTTGGACCCTTTAACGCAGTATTTT
TRBD2,TRBV7-2,TRBJ2-1,once,CASSSGRWRGADNEQFF,TGTGCCAGCAGCTCTGGGAGGTGGCGGGGGGCAGACAATGAGCAGTTCTTC
NA,TRBV6-5,TRBJ1-1,many,CASSYSGGMNTEAFF,TGTGCCAGCAGTTACTCTGGGGGAATGAACACTGAAGCTTTCTTT
TRBD1,TRBV20-1,TRBJ2-7,many,CSANQGARRYEQYF,TGCAGTGCTAATCAGGGGGCTAGGCGGTACGAGCAGTACTTC
TRBD2,TRBV27,TRBJ2-5,few,CASSATPGLAGPHQETQYF,TGTGCCAGCTCAGCAACCCCGGGACTAGCGGGGCCCCACCAAGAGACCCAGTACTTC
TRBD1,TRBV18,TRBJ2-2,many,CASSPDRNRNTGELFF,TGTGCCAGCTCACCGGACAGGAACCGCAACACCGGGGAGCTGTTTTTT
NA,TRBV18,TRBJ1-5,few,CASSPGATYSNQPQHF,TGTGCCAGCTCACCAGGAGCCACGTATAGCAATCAGCCCCAGCATTTT
NA,TRBV29-1,TRBJ1-2,NA,CSVQQVANYGYTF,TGCAGCGTTCAACAGGTAGCCAACTATGGCTACACCTTC
NA,TRBV3-2,TRBJ2-2,many,CASSQDPGGAPNTGELFF,TGTGCCAGCAGCCAAGACCCGGGGGGCGCACCGAACACCGGGGAGCTGTTTTTT
NA,TRBV5-1,TRBJ1-1,many,CASSVDRTNTEAFF,TGCGCCAGCAGCGTGGACCGAACGAACACTGAAGCTTTCTTT
NA,TRBV30,TRBJ1-2,NA,CAWSPGQYYGYTF,TGTGCCTGGAGTCCGGGACAATACTATGGCTACACCTTC
TRBD1,TRBV5-1,TRBJ1-1,many,CASSREDRAVEAFF,TGCGCCAGCAGCCGGGAGGACAGGGCCGTTGAAGCTTTCTTT
TRBD1,TRBV18,TRBJ1-1,many,CASSLGQGEGAFF,TGTGCCAGCTCACTGGGACAGGGGGAAGGAGCTTTCTTT
TRBD2,TRBV7-2,TRBJ2-3,NA,CASSLDSGDIDTQYF,TGTGCCAGCAGCTTAGATAGCGGGGATATAGATACGCAGTATTTT
NA,TRBV19,TRBJ1-5,few,CASSIPPYMPQHF,TGTGCCAGTAGTATACCCCCGTATATGCCCCAGCATTTT
TRBD1,TRBV5-4,TRBJ1-1,many,CASSPLDRGPNTEAFF,TGTGCCAGCAGCCCCTTAGACAGGGGGCCTAACACTGAAGCTTTCTTT
NA,TRBV29-1,TRBJ2-7,NA,CSGGQSSYEQYF,TGCAGCGGAGGACAGTCCTCCTACGAGCAGTACTTC
NA,TRBV20-1,TRBJ1-2,many,CSARSSEEFYGYTF,TGCAGTGCTAGATCCTCCGAGGAGTTCTATGGCTACACCTTC